The 8 T cell receptor beta chains given below trace back to one sample, sequenced in a study of identical twins. TCRdb independently ran MiXCR on the 5' RACE reads; one entry per CDR3 protein. There are around 1.7 million distinct CDR3 sequences in the sample; about 30% occur only once, and around 0.25% lies in the top ten. The source material was cord blood. The receptors derive from a newborn girl in good health.

The rearrangement joins TRBV6-6 to TRBJ1-5; D gene uncertain. Trimming took 6 bases from V and 0 from J, leaving 12 bases between them. Germline CDR1 and CDR2: MNHNY and SVGAGI (reference sequence). The CDR3 has 15 residues. As DNA, the CDR3 is TGTGCCAGCAGAGGATACCCTTATAGCAATCAGCCCCAGCATTTT. Translating gives CASRGYPYSNQPQHF.

This chain links TRBV6-2 or TRBV6-3 with TRBJ2-5, with 7 bases aligning to TRBD2. This CDR3 region has 15 residues. From germline, CDR1 is MNHEY and CDR2 SVGEGT. With V trimmed by 6 bases and J by 11 bases, 18 bases remained unmatched. CDR3 in DNA: TGTGCCAGCAGGGGTAGCGGGTTCGGTTACAATGAGCAGTACTTC. This translates into CASRGSGFGYNEQYF.

The J gene is TRBJ1-2, the V gene TRBV20-1, with D possibly TRBD1 on 6 matching bases. The germline V gene encodes CDR1 DFQATT and CDR2 SNEGSKA (reference sequence). The V gene lost 6 bases and the J gene lost 1 base, with 12 bases spanning the gap. The CDR3 runs to 13 residues. The CDR3 loop reads CSASGTNNYGYTF. In DNA form, the CDR3 reads TGCAGTGCCTCCGGGACAAATAACTATGGCTACACCTTC.

This clonotype occurred a few times. The V call is TRBV21-1, the J call TRBJ2-4; TRBD1 is the table's D call and was not checked against the DNA. The assigned J gene may be wrong: the sequence end matches TRBJ2-7 better. TRBV21-1 is assigned pseudogene status. This CDR3 is built from 16 residues. The CDR3 DNA is TGTGCCAGCAGTGGAGCCGAGACAGGGGGCGGGGGCGAGCAGTACTTC. Translated: CASSGAETGGGGEQYF.

This clonotype was seen a handful of times. This chain links TRBV7-2 with TRBJ2-7; 12 bases fit TRBD2. Germline V lookup: CDR1 SGHTA, CDR2 FQGNSA. V was pared by 4 bases and J by 7 bases, with 8 bases of the junction left unmatched. The CDR3 length is 15 residues. The chain's CDR3 is CASSSWTSGKREQYF. The CDR3 coding sequence is TGTGCCAGCAGCTCCTGGACTAGCGGGAAAAGAGAGCAGTACTTC.

Comment on this clonotype: A much larger clone sits a single nucleotide away, making a read error possible. V and J are TRBV6-5 and TRBJ2-7; D gene unclear. Trimming took off 5 bases at V and 2 bases at J, with 16 bases between the two ends. Germline V gene data show CDR1 as MNHEY and CDR2 as SVGAGI. This CDR3 has 15 amino acids. CDR3 protein: CASSGGSQPTYEQYF. DNA of the CDR3: TGTGCCAGCAGTGGCGGTAGTCAACCGACCTACGAGCAGTACTTC.

The J gene is TRBJ1-6, the V gene TRBV10-3; 8 positions agree with TRBD1. The CDR3 extends over 13 amino acids. J lost 10 bases, V lost 3 bases, and 2 bases had no gene match. Looked up from germline, CDR1 is ENHRY and CDR2 is SYGVKD. This CDR3 is CAISDAGGSPLHF. The CDR3 nucleotides are TGTGCCATCAGTGACGCAGGGGGCTCACCCCTCCACTTT.

This clonotype was picked up a small number of times. The chain uses TRBV4-1 and TRBJ2-1; TRBD2 matches at 7 bases. This CDR3 comprises 19 residues. The J segment lost 2 bases and the V segment lost 1 base, leaving 14 bases of the junction unmatched. Germline lookup yields CDR1 MGHRA and CDR2 YSYEKL. CDR3 sequence reads: CASSQGRRFRAGAYNEQFF. In nucleotides, the CDR3 is TGCGCCAGCAGCCAAGGAAGACGGTTTAGGGCGGGGGCCTACAATGAGCAGTTCTTC.